This TCR beta chain was sequenced for a study of cytomegalovirus exposure and HLA in healthy donors. PCR involved 60 Vbeta and 13 Jbeta primers. The method was immunoSEQ multiplex PCR; TCRdb's version includes in-frame clones alone and lacks a portion of them. The sample carries roughly 100,000 clones, roughly three quarters recorded once. V gave up 2 bases and J gave up 6 bases; unmatched junction bases: 4. The CDR3 loop spans 14 amino acids. CDR1 and CDR2 (germline): SGHDN, FVKESK. Sequencing was done on a sample of PBMCs. The sequence derives from a man aged 40-55 years in good health and CMV-seronegative. This sequence joins TRBV14 and TRBJ1-2; 9 bases are a match to TRBD1. CDR3 residues: CASSQRQGDHGYTF. The CDR3 nucleotides read TGTGCCAGCAGCCAAAGACAGGGGGACCATGGCTACACCTTC.